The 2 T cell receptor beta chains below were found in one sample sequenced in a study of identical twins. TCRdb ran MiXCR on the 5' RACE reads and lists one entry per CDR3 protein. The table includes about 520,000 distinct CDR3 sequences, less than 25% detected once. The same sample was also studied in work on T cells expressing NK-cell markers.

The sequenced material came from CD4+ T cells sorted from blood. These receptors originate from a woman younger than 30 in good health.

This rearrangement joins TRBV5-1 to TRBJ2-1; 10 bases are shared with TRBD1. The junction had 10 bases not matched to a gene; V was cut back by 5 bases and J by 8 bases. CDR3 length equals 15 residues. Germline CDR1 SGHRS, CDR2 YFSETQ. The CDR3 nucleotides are TGCGCCAGCAGTTCCTGGACAGGGGGGGGCGATGAGCAGTTCTTC. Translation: CASSSWTGGGDEQFF.

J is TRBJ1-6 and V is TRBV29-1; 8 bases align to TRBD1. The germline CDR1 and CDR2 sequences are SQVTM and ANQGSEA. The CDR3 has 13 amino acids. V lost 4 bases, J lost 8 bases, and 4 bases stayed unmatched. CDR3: CSVGQGSDSPLHF. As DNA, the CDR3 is TGCAGCGTTGGACAGGGGTCAGATTCACCCCTCCACTTT.